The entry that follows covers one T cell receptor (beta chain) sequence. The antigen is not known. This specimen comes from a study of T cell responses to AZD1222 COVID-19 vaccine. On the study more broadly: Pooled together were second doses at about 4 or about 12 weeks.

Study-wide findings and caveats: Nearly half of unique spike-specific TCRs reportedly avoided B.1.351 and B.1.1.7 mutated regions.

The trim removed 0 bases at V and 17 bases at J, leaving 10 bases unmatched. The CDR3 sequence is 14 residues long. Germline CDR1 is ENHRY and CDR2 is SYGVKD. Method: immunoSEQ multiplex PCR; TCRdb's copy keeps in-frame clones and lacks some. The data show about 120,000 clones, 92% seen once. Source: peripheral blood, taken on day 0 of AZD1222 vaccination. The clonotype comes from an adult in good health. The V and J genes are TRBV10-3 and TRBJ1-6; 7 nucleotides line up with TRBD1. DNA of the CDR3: TGTGCCATCAGTGAGTCCGAGACAGGGCTTAAATTCCACTTT. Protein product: CAISESETGLKFHF.